One sample yielded the 26 T cell receptor beta chains listed below, sequenced in a study of blood T cell repertoires in COVID-19. Profiled with immunoSEQ multiplex PCR; TCRdb holds only in-frame clones, not every one. The table includes a few hundred thousand clones, 88% detected once. Sequencing was done on a sample of peripheral blood. These receptors were collected from a woman in her 40s who had recovered from COVID-19.

The chain couples TRBV28 to TRBJ1-1; no reliable D call. V was cut by 6 bases and J by 4 bases, with 15 bases left in between. This CDR3 is 14 amino acids long. Germline V gene sequence: CDR1 MDHEN, CDR2 SYDVKM. CDR3 nucleotides: TGTGCCAGCAGCCCCGGCGGGTCGGGCACTGAAGCTTTCTTT. This translates into CASSPGGSGTEAFF.

The chain joins TRBV4-3 to TRBJ1-2; the D is unclear. The CDR3 covers 14 residues. Trimming took 1 base from V and 0 from J, leaving 6 bases between them. Looked up from germline, CDR1 is LGHNA and CDR2 is YSLEER. Here the CDR3 DNA reads TGCGCCAGCAGCCAAGGGCGGCCTAACTATGGCTACACCTTC. Translation gives CASSQGRPNYGYTF.

This chain uses TRBV14 with TRBJ2-7; possible D gene TRBD2, 6 bases. Trimming stripped 7 bases from V and 4 bases from J, with 14 bases between. Looked up from germline, CDR1 is SGHDN and CDR2 is FVKESK. This CDR3 is built from 13 residues. The CDR3 loop is CASTPGTPYEQYF. The CDR3 DNA reads as TGTGCCAGCACCCCCGGGACTCCTTACGAGCAGTACTTC.

This chain joins TRBV7-9 and TRBJ1-2; the match to TRBD1 covers 7 bases. The CDR3 runs to 15 residues. Germline V lookup: CDR1 SEHNR, CDR2 FQNEAQ (reference sequence). With V trimmed by 0 bases and J by 4 bases, 5 bases remained unmatched. In DNA form, the CDR3 reads TGTGCCAGCAGCTTAGCCGACAGGGCGGGCTATGGCTACACCTTC. Its protein is CASSLADRAGYGYTF.

The chain is built from TRBV2 and TRBJ2-7; 13 positions match TRBD2. From germline, CDR1 is SNHLY and CDR2 FYNNEI. The V and J ends lost 7 bases and 3 bases, in that order; junction bases with no gene match: 15. This CDR3 spans 18 amino acids. In DNA form, the CDR3 reads TGTGCCAGCACCCCCTCACTAGCGGGAGGGCCGGTCTTCTACGAGCAGTACTTC. This codes for CASTPSLAGGPVFYEQYF.

The gene calls are TRBV5-1 and TRBJ2-5, with TRBD1 identical over 7 bases. CDR3 length equals 15 residues. From germline, CDR1 is SGHRS and CDR2 YFSETQ. V dropped 4 bases and J dropped 2; count of bases not matched to a gene: 8. In DNA, the CDR3 is TGCGCCAGCAGCCCCGGACAGGCCGGTCAAGAGACCCAGTACTTC. This translates into CASSPGQAGQETQYF.

This chain links TRBV29-1 with TRBJ2-1, with 9 bases aligning to TRBD2. Germline CDR1 and CDR2: SQVTM and ANQGSEA. This CDR3 has 12 residues. The junction had 8 bases not matched to a gene; V was cut back by 8 bases and J by 9 bases. The CDR3, as DNA: TGCAGCCCACGGCGGGAGGGGGGTGAGCAGTTCTTC. This gives the protein CSPRREGGEQFF.

This chain uses TRBV6-4 with TRBJ1-4; D is unresolved. Germline V gene data show CDR1 as MRHNA and CDR2 as SNTAGT. V was pared by 10 bases and J by 1 base, with 16 bases between. The CDR3 totals 15 residues. CDR3 protein: CATRALGLTNEKLFF. The CDR3 nucleotides are TGTGCCACCCGAGCCCTCGGACTAACTAATGAAAAACTGTTTTTT.

V usage is TRBV10-3 and J usage is TRBJ1-1; D may be TRBD1 (6 bases). CDR1 is ENHRY, CDR2 SYGVKD, per germline. V lost 0 bases and J lost 1, with 9 bases in between. CDR3 length: 15 residues. In DNA form, the CDR3 reads TGTGCCATCAGTGAGTCAGGACAGCCGAACACTGAAGCTTTCTTT. It translates to CAISESGQPNTEAFF.

The chain uses TRBV30 and TRBJ1-1, with 8 bases fitting TRBD1. The CDR3 is 14 amino acids. Germline V gene lookup returns CDR1 GTSNPN and CDR2 SVGIG (reference sequence). Trimming took 8 bases from V and 5 from J; bases not matched to a gene: 13. CDR3 region: CALGPGGGWTEAFF. The CDR3 DNA reads as TGTGCCCTCGGTCCAGGGGGCGGGTGGACTGAAGCTTTCTTT.

The chain has TRBV11-2 and TRBJ2-1; TRBD2 matches at 7 bases. In germline, CDR1 is SGHAT, CDR2 FQNNGV. Trimming took 5 bases from V and 4 from J; bases not matched to a gene: 14. This CDR3 spans 17 amino acids. The DNA for the CDR3 is TGTGCCAGCAGCCGCGGGCCGGGGAGGGACCGATACAATGAGCAGTTCTTC. It is translated as CASSRGPGRDRYNEQFF.

This chain uses TRBV6-6 with TRBJ2-1; 10 bases map to TRBD1. This CDR3 spans 16 amino acids. V lost 2 bases and J lost 5; bases outside the gene matches: 6. Germline values: CDR1 MNHNY, CDR2 SVGAGI (reference sequence). The CDR3 DNA sequence: TGTGCCAGCAGTTACCCCCCCGGGACAGGGGACAATGAGCAGTTCTTC. Its translation is CASSYPPGTGDNEQFF.

V is TRBV7-9 and J is TRBJ1-1; D is unclear. CDR1 and CDR2 (germline): SEHNR, FQNEAQ (reference sequence). Trimming shortened V by 7 bases and J by 3 bases, and 9 bases separated the two germline ends. This CDR3 region has 12 residues. The CDR3 reads CASTLSDTEAFF. The CDR3 DNA reads as TGTGCCAGCACCCTATCGGACACTGAAGCTTTCTTT.

The chain carries TRBV5-4 and TRBJ2-3; weak D call: TRBD1 (6 bases). Between the trimmed V and J ends, which lost 4 bases and 4 bases, there was a span of 13 bases. CDR1 and CDR2 (germline): SGHNT, YYREEE (reference sequence). The CDR3 runs to 14 residues. CDR3 region: CASSQDRYADTQYF. The CDR3 DNA reads as TGTGCCAGCAGCCAGGACAGATACGCAGATACGCAGTATTTT.

V gene TRBV5-4 combines with J gene TRBJ2-1; 14 positions match TRBD2. There are 15 residues in the CDR3. The J segment lost 7 bases and the V segment lost 4 bases, leaving 4 bases of the junction unmatched. Germline loops: CDR1 SGHNT, CDR2 YYREEE (reference sequence). CDR3 DNA sequence: TGTGCCAGCAGCCCGGGACTAGCGGGAGTTAATGAGCAGTTCTTC. Translation: CASSPGLAGVNEQFF.

The rearrangement uses TRBV7-9 and TRBJ1-2; D not resolved. V lost 2 bases and J 6 bases, leaving 10 bases between the germline ends. Germline values: CDR1 SEHNR, CDR2 FQNEAQ (reference sequence). This CDR3 spans 13 amino acids. The CDR3 DNA reads as TGTGCCAGCAGCTTACGTCCCCAGGATGGCTACACCTTC. This gives the protein CASSLRPQDGYTF.

As to this clone: Other DNA sequences of this sample code for an identical CDR3. The chain has TRBV5-5 and TRBJ1-2; D unresolved. CDR3 length: 15 amino acids. Trimming cost V 0 bases and J 5 bases, with 14 bases left between them. The germline V gene encodes CDR1 SGHKS and CDR2 YYEKEE (reference sequence). Here the CDR3 reads CASSLDRGAGYGYTF. Written as DNA, the CDR3 is TGTGCCAGCAGCTTGGATCGGGGTGCGGGATATGGCTACACCTTC.

The chain uses TRBV2 and TRBJ2-7; D is possibly TRBD2 (6 bases). The CDR3 runs 13 residues. Looked up from germline, CDR1 is SNHLY and CDR2 is FYNNEI. The ends were cut back, 9 bases at V and 2 bases at J, with 14 bases in the middle. The CDR3 sequence is CARGRDPPYEQYF. As DNA, the CDR3 is TGTGCCAGGGGGCGGGATCCCCCCTACGAGCAGTACTTC.

The chain has TRBV5-1 and TRBJ2-2, with 10 bases that match TRBD1. The CDR3 has 15 amino acids. V lost 6 bases and J lost 5; bases outside the gene matches: 7. Germline assignment: CDR1 SGHRS and CDR2 YFSETQ. Here the CDR3 reads CASNTGGQGTGELFF. The CDR3 nucleotides read TGCGCCAGCAACACCGGGGGACAGGGGACCGGGGAGCTGTTTTTT.

Written as DNA, the CDR3 is TGTGCCAGCAGTCCCCGACAGGGGTGGAATGAAAAACTGTTTTTT. Amino acids: CASSPRQGWNEKLFF. The chain uses TRBV27 and TRBJ1-4, with 8 bases matching TRBD1. Germline trimming cut 5 bases from V and 5 bases from J; bases unmatched to any gene: 7. The CDR3 contains 15 residues. Germline CDR1 and CDR2: MNHEY and SMNVEV (reference sequence).

The rearrangement joins TRBV10-3 to TRBJ2-7; 8 nucleotides match TRBD2. The CDR3 has 15 residues. Germline CDR1 reads ENHRY; CDR2 reads SYGVKD. Unmatched junction bases numbered 16, after V lost 6 bases and J lost 9 bases. In nucleotides, the CDR3 is TGTGCCATCAGCCAGTCCGGGACTAGGGGCTATGGGCAGTACTTC. Amino acids: CAISQSGTRGYGQYF.

The genes are TRBV29-1 and TRBJ2-7, with D tentatively TRBD2 (5 bases). Germline CDR1 and CDR2: SQVTM and ANQGSEA. V was pared by 7 bases and J by 9 bases, with 16 bases between. The CDR3 has 11 amino acids. This CDR3 is CSARTGMAQYF. In DNA form, the CDR3 reads TGCAGCGCAAGGACCGGGATGGCGCAGTACTTC.

This chain connects TRBV28 to TRBJ1-5, with a weak D call TRBD1 (6 bases). The length of the CDR3 is 14 residues. The germline V gene encodes CDR1 MDHEN and CDR2 SYDVKM. The V and J ends lost 7 bases and 5 bases respectively, with 15 bases between them. CDR3 DNA sequence: TGTGCCAGCACCGTGGGCAGGGGACATCAGCCCCAGCATTTT. This gives the protein CASTVGRGHQPQHF.

As DNA, the CDR3 is TGTGCCAGCAGCCTCCCCACCGGGAACGCAGCGCAGTACTTC. This sequence encodes CASSLPTGNAAQYF. The V and J genes are TRBV3-1 (or the pseudogene TRBV3-2) and TRBJ2-7, with D perhaps TRBD2 (5 bases). Germline lookup yields CDR1 LGHDT and CDR2 YNNKEL (reference sequence). This CDR3 region has 14 residues. The V end was cut by 4 bases, the J end by 9 bases, with 19 bases between.

DNA for the CDR3: TGTGCCAGCCCCGGACAGGGCGCCGGTAGGGAGCAGTACGTC. Amino acid sequence: CASPGQGAGREQYV. The chain couples TRBV28 to TRBJ2-7; 8 bases are shared with TRBD1. CDR3 length: 14 amino acids. Germline loops: CDR1 MDHEN, CDR2 SYDVKM. The V segment lost 8 bases and the J segment 7 bases; nucleotides outside the gene matches: 13.

The CDR3 protein is CASSDTSGTDTQYF. CDR3 bases: TGCGCCAGCAGCGATACTAGCGGCACAGATACGCAGTATTTT. The chain employs TRBV5-1 and TRBJ2-3, with 7 nucleotides matching TRBD2. Trimming cost V 4 bases and J 1 base; bases outside gene matches: 3. This CDR3 is built from 14 residues. The germline V gene encodes CDR1 SGHRS and CDR2 YFSETQ.